The 11 T cell receptor beta chains in this list originate from one sample, sequenced in a study of cytomegalovirus exposure and HLA in healthy donors (dated by TCRdb to the late 2010s). Library method: the immunoSEQ multiplex PCR assay. For the multiplex PCR, a mixture combining 60 forward primers for TCR Vbeta segments and 13 reverse primers for TCR Jbeta segments was used. TCRdb took over this immuneACCESS table, retaining in-frame rearrangements with V and J assigned. Such tables are incomplete; in checked studies, under half of the missing clones stem from an unresolved V gene, and the remainder is unexplained. The sample contains 100,000 to 150,000 clones, 60% to 85% of them found a single time. The ten largest clones add up to 1.2% of the sample. The sequencing sample was made of PBMCs. These receptors were collected from a female donor in good health and CMV-seronegative.

The chain combines TRBV4-1 with TRBJ1-5; D remains unclear. The ends were cut back, 4 bases at V and 7 bases at J, with 14 bases in the middle. The germline gives CDR1 MGHRA, CDR2 YSYEKL. This CDR3 comprises 14 residues. The CDR3 DNA reads as TGCGCCAGCAGCCGAACAGCTGGAGGCCAGCCCCAGCATTTT. It encodes CASSRTAGGQPQHF.

This clone was seen only a few times. The chain has TRBV4-1 and TRBJ2-3; D ambiguous. Germline V gene sequence: CDR1 MGHRA, CDR2 YSYEKL. There are 12 residues in the CDR3. The V gene lost 1 base and the J gene lost 6 bases, with 5 bases spanning the gap. The CDR3: CASSQAEDTQYF. DNA of the CDR3: TGCGCCAGCAGCCAAGCTGAGGATACGCAGTATTTT.

V and J are TRBV6-5 and TRBJ2-5, with 8 bases matching TRBD2. Trimming removed 6 bases from V and 7 bases from J; junction bases left unmatched: 7. This CDR3 region has 13 residues. The germline CDR1 and CDR2 sequences are MNHEY and SVGAGI. This CDR3 reads CASRPGGSVTQYF. As DNA, the CDR3 is TGTGCCAGCAGACCGGGAGGGAGTGTGACCCAGTACTTC.

In its sample, this clone was seen once. CDR3 coding DNA: TGCAGCGCCGATAAGCGGGGGGGGTACAATGAGCAGTTCTTC. Protein product: CSADKRGGYNEQFF. The V and J genes are TRBV29-1 and TRBJ2-1; 10 bases agree with TRBD2. Trimming took 7 bases from V and 4 from J; bases not matched to a gene: 7. Germline V CDR1 and CDR2: SQVTM, ANQGSEA. The CDR3 length is 14 residues.

This sequence joins TRBV7-9 and TRBJ2-1, with TRBD1 identical over 9 bases. The germline gives CDR1 SEHNR, CDR2 FQNEAQ (reference sequence). V lost 5 bases to trimming and J lost 8 bases; unmatched junction nucleotides: 4. This CDR3 has 13 residues. CDR3 coding DNA: TGTGCCAGCAGCCCGGGACAGGGCGATGAGCAGTTCTTC. Translating gives CASSPGQGDEQFF.

This clone was found a few times. The chain couples TRBV9 to TRBJ2-3; TRBD2 might be the D (5 bases). This CDR3 comprises 15 residues. V was cut by 5 bases and J by 2 bases, with 15 bases left in between. Germline V CDR1 and CDR2: SGDLS, YYNGEE. The CDR3 sequence: CASSNGLLFTDTQYF. The DNA of the CDR3 is TGTGCCAGCAGTAACGGACTCCTATTCACAGATACGCAGTATTTT.

The genes are TRBV7-6 and TRBJ2-3, with TRBD2 as a possible D gene (6 bases). This CDR3 comprises 18 residues. Trimming removed 5 bases at V and 4 bases at J, with 25 bases between. CDR1 is SGHVS, CDR2 FNYEAQ, per germline. The DNA for the CDR3 is TGTGCCAGCAGCCCCATGCCATCAACTAGCCTAGTCGCAGATACGCAGTATTTT. Translated: CASSPMPSTSLVADTQYF.

V gene TRBV30 combines with J gene TRBJ1-5; no clear D gene. This CDR3 contains 10 residues. CDR1 is GTSNPN, CDR2 SVGIG, per germline (reference sequence). The V end lost 1 base, the J end lost 11 bases, and 6 bases lay between the germline ends. CDR3 region: CAWSAGSQHF. The CDR3, as DNA: TGTGCCTGGAGTGCGGGGTCCCAGCATTTT.

The chain couples TRBV2 to TRBJ1-2; D is perhaps TRBD1 (5 bases). V was shortened by 7 bases and J by 6 bases, with 15 bases between the two germline ends. Germline-derived CDR1 and CDR2 are SNHLY and FYNNEI. The CDR3 is 13 residues long. Written as DNA, the CDR3 is TGTGCCAGCAACTATGGAGGGGTTGATGGCTACACCTTC. Protein: CASNYGGVDGYTF.

The table lists this clone with a few counts. This chain joins TRBV7-9 and TRBJ2-2; TRBD1 aligns across 10 bases. The CDR3 totals 16 residues. Trimming took 6 bases from V and 4 from J; bases not matched to a gene: 8. Germline lookup yields CDR1 SEHNR and CDR2 FQNEAQ (reference sequence). CDR3 residues: CASRPDRGRSTGELFF. In DNA, the CDR3 is TGTGCCAGCAGGCCAGACAGGGGGCGAAGCACCGGGGAGCTGTTTTTT.

The table lists this clone with a count of one. The rearrangement joins TRBV7-9 to TRBJ1-2; no firm D call. This CDR3 region has 16 residues. Germline V CDR1 and CDR2: SEHNR, FQNEAQ (reference sequence). V lost 0 bases and J lost 8, with 19 bases in between. CDR3 coding DNA: TGTGCCAGCAGCTTAGCGCGGGGTACCGGTTTAGGCGGCTACACCTTC. It translates to CASSLARGTGLGGYTF.